A selection of T cell receptor beta chains follows, all from one sample in a study of CD8 T cells in Susac syndrome. TCRdb independently ran MiXCR on the immunoSEQ multiplex PCR reads; one entry per CDR3 protein. The top ten clones hold roughly 0.14% of a sample with roughly 130,000 distinct CDR3 sequences, approximately 96% of them seen once. What was sequenced was CD4+ T cells from PBMCs. The origin of the receptors is a human donor with Susac syndrome. CDR3s include the opening cysteine and the closing phenylalanine or tryptophan. A D gene is named only where the DNA matches it firmly. Only some rows state a clone size, as once, few, many or a class for expanded clones.

cdr3_length	clone_size	v_call	d_call	j_call	cdr3_nt	cdr3_aa
13	-	TRBV30	TRBD1	TRBJ1-5	TGTGCCTGGACTGCAGGGGGGGATCAGCCCCAGCATTTT	CAWTAGGDQPQHF
14	-	TRBV29-1	-	TRBJ2-2	TGCAGCGTTTCCCTAAATTCTCCGCCCGGGGAGCTGTTTTTT	CSVSLNSPPGELFF
14	few	TRBV5-1	-	TRBJ1-1	TGCGCCAGCAGCGAGACAGGTCGGAACACTGAAGCTTTCTTT	CASSETGRNTEAFF
14	-	TRBV12-3/TRBV12-4	TRBD1	TRBJ2-1	TGTGCCAGCAACGAGAGGGGACAGGGGGCGAAGCAGTTCTTC	CASNERGQGAKQFF
15	-	TRBV28	-	TRBJ2-5	TGTGCCAGCAGTCGTGTCGCGGGAAGGCAAGAGACCCAGTACTTC	CASSRVAGRQETQYF
15	-	TRBV7-9	TRBD2	TRBJ2-2	TGTGCCAGCAGCACTAGCGGGAGAGCAGCCGGGGAGCTGTTTTTT	CASSTSGRAAGELFF
13	few	TRBV5-4	-	TRBJ1-1	TGTGCCAGCAGCTTGGAGCAGAACACTGAAGCTTTCTTT	CASSLEQNTEAFF
12	-	TRBV18	TRBD2	TRBJ2-3	TGTGCCAGCTCACCGCGGGGGGATACGCAGTATTTT	CASSPRGDTQYF
17	-	TRBV7-9	-	TRBJ2-3	TGTGCCAGCAGCTCCAGGAAAGGACTGGAGGACGCAGATACGCAGTATTTT	CASSSRKGLEDADTQYF
16	-	TRBV24-1	-	TRBJ1-2	TGTGCCACCAGTGACCGCGGCCAGGGCACCGCCTATGGCTACACCTTC	CATSDRGQGTAYGYTF
15	-	TRBV27	-	TRBJ2-3	TGTGCCAGCAGTTTGAGCTACCGGAGAGGGAATACGCAGTATTTT	CASSLSYRRGNTQYF
13	-	TRBV29-1	-	TRBJ2-1	TGCAGCGCTACCAGTCGGAGCTATGATGAGCAGTTCTTC	CSATSRSYDEQFF
14	-	TRBV14	-	TRBJ2-7	TGTGCCAGCAGCCGGAGGCAGGGAATGTACGAGCAGTACTTC	CASSRRQGMYEQYF
14	once	TRBV24-1	TRBD2	TRBJ2-3	TGTGCCACCAGCAATAGCGGGGCCACAGATACGCAGTATTTT	CATSNSGATDTQYF
15	once	TRBV5-1	-	TRBJ2-2	TGCGCCAGCAGCTTGGAGATGGGGAACACCGGGGAGCTGTTTTTT	CASSLEMGNTGELFF
15	-	TRBV28	-	TRBJ2-5	TGTGCCAGCAGTTTAGGGACAAGAGGACAAGAGACCCAGTACTTC	CASSLGTRGQETQYF
15	-	TRBV12-3/TRBV12-4	-	TRBJ1-1	TGTGCCAGCAGTTTCGGTAGGGGGTTTAACACTGAAGCTTTCTTT	CASSFGRGFNTEAFF
13	-	TRBV5-6	-	TRBJ1-2	TGTGCCAGCAGCCCAGGGACGGCTATGGACTACACCTTC	CASSPGTAMDYTF
15	-	TRBV12-3/TRBV12-4	TRBD1	TRBJ2-3	TGTGCCAGCAGCTACCTACAGGGGGTCGCAGATACGCAGTATTTT	CASSYLQGVADTQYF
17	-	TRBV7-9	TRBD2	TRBJ2-3	TGTGCCAGCAGCTTAGTACTAGCGGGTCCTGGGACGGATACGCAGTATTTT	CASSLVLAGPGTDTQYF
14	-	TRBV4-3	-	TRBJ2-3	TGCGCCAGCAGCCAAGAGGGTAGCACAGATACGCAGTATTTT	CASSQEGSTDTQYF
17	-	TRBV7-2	-	TRBJ1-4	TGTGCCAGCAGCTTAGGGGCAGGGCGGTCGGGTAATGAAAAACTGTTTTTT	CASSLGAGRSGNEKLFF
13	-	TRBV20-1	-	TRBJ1-1	TGCAGTGCTAGCGGGGGGCCGAACACTGAAGCTTTCTTT	CSASGGPNTEAFF
14	-	TRBV12-3/TRBV12-4	TRBD1	TRBJ1-2	TGTGCCAGCAGCTTCGGGACAGGGTCATTAGGCTACACCTTC	CASSFGTGSLGYTF
15	-	TRBV9	TRBD1	TRBJ2-3	TGTGCCAGCAGCGTAGAGAGGGGGCGCACAGATACGCAGTATTTT	CASSVERGRTDTQYF
13	-	TRBV5-6	-	TRBJ2-7	TGTGCCAGCGGACCCCGGGATTCCTACGAGCAGTACTTC	CASGPRDSYEQYF
16	-	TRBV24-1	-	TRBJ2-1	TGTGCCACCAGTGATATGGGGACTTCCCACTACAATGAGCAGTTCTTC	CATSDMGTSHYNEQFF
16	-	TRBV19	TRBD2	TRBJ2-5	TGTGCCAGTAGTATAAGGGCTAGCGGGCAGCAAGAGACCCAGTACTTC	CASSIRASGQQETQYF
19	-	TRBV6-1	TRBD1	TRBJ2-7	TGTGCCAGCAGTCGGACAAGGGGGACAGGGGTTGGGGTTGCCTACGAGCAGTACTTC	CASSRTRGTGVGVAYEQYF
18	-	TRBV6-5	-	TRBJ2-4	TGTGCCAGCAGTTACTCAGGGATTCCGGGAGCGGCCAAAAACATTCAGTACTTC	CASSYSGIPGAAKNIQYF
15	-	TRBV7-2	-	TRBJ2-5	TGTGCCAGCAGCTTACAACTAAGCCGGCAAGAGACCCAGTACTTC	CASSLQLSRQETQYF